This TCR beta chain derives from a study of OX40 agonist ivuxolimab in advanced cancers. In germline, CDR1 is SGHAT, CDR2 FQNNGV. The CDR3 has 13 amino acids. J gave up 9 bases and V 0 bases, and 4 bases lay outside the gene matches. Produced via immunoSEQ multiplex PCR; TCRdb's table is partial and in-frame only. The sample contains about 51,000 clones, 70% to 80% of which appear only once. The sequencing used CD4+ or CD8+ T cells sorted from blood, collected in a trial of the OX40 agonist ivuxolimab. The sequence was obtained from an adult with an advanced solid tumor such as melanoma, head and neck, liver or kidney cancer. This chain connects TRBV11-2 to TRBJ1-2; 7 nucleotides agree with TRBD1. The CDR3 protein is CASSLDRQGRYTF. The CDR3 nucleotides read TGTGCCAGCAGCTTAGACCGACAGGGACGCTACACCTTC.